These 23 T cell receptor beta chains originate from one sample sequenced in a study of blood T cell repertoires in COVID-19. The protocol was immunoSEQ multiplex PCR, while the TCRdb copy is restricted to in-frame clones and leaves out a portion. The sample includes about 73,000 clones, roughly 89% seen only once; the top ten take approximately 8.9%. Material: peripheral blood. These receptors all stem from a man older than 75 with acute or convalescent COVID-19.

The chain employs TRBV11-2 and TRBJ1-3; 7 nucleotides agree with TRBD1. The length of the CDR3 is 16 residues. The junction had 7 bases not matched to a gene; V was cut back by 5 bases and J by 0 bases. Germline V gives CDR1 SGHAT, CDR2 FQNNGV. The CDR3 bases are TGTGCCAGCAGCCTACAGGGGCCAAGCTCTGGAAACACCATATATTTT. Encoded protein: CASSLQGPSSGNTIYF.

The chain joins TRBV2 to TRBJ2-5; 7 nucleotides match TRBD1. Germline V CDR1 and CDR2: SNHLY, FYNNEI. Trimming removed 5 bases from V and 1 base from J; junction bases left unmatched: 4. The CDR3 loop spans 14 amino acids. CDR3 amino acids: CASSPRDSQETQYF. The DNA of the CDR3 is TGTGCCAGCAGTCCCCGGGACAGCCAAGAGACCCAGTACTTC.

The rearrangement uses TRBV19 and TRBJ1-5, with a tentative D call TRBD1 (5 bases). CDR3 size: 12 residues. Germline-derived CDR1 and CDR2 are LNHDA and SQIVND (reference sequence). Deletions cut 2 bases from V and 6 bases from J, with 5 bases between. The CDR3 DNA reads TGTGCCAGTAGTATAAGGGGTCAGCCCCAGCATTTT. Translation: CASSIRGQPQHF.

A single count supports this clone. The J gene is TRBJ1-2, the V gene TRBV6-5; possibly TRBD1 for D (5 bases). Looked up from germline, CDR1 is MNHEY and CDR2 is SVGAGI. The CDR3 is made up of 14 amino acids. V was trimmed by 6 bases and J by 2 bases, leaving 13 bases between them. DNA for the CDR3: TGTGCCAGCAGGGGGTCGGGGGGGAACTATGGCTACACCTTC. It translates to CASRGSGGNYGYTF.

This chain uses TRBV20-1 with TRBJ2-1; 9 bases line up with TRBD2. V lost 0 bases, J lost 13 bases, and 1 base stayed unmatched. Germline V gene lookup returns CDR1 DFQATT and CDR2 SNEGSKA (reference sequence). The CDR3 is 11 residues long. The chain's CDR3 is CSARELAGQFF. CDR3 sequence (DNA): TGCAGTGCTAGAGAACTAGCGGGTCAGTTCTTC.

The chain carries TRBV11-2 and TRBJ1-4, with D uncertain. V was pared by 5 bases and J by 7 bases, with 8 bases between. The CDR3 length is 12 residues. Germline V gives CDR1 SGHAT, CDR2 FQNNGV. CDR3 sequence (DNA): TGTGCCAGCAGCGAAACCAGTGAAAAACTGTTTTTT. This sequence encodes CASSETSEKLFF.

This clone has a single count. The CDR3, as DNA: TGTGCCTGGAGTTTCATTAAAGCGGGGGGGTTTTCCTACAATGAGCAGTTCTTC. Its translation is CAWSFIKAGGFSYNEQFF. V is TRBV30 and J is TRBJ2-1, with TRBD2 identical over 10 bases. The CDR3 spans 18 residues. Germline V gene lookup returns CDR1 GTSNPN and CDR2 SVGIG (reference sequence). Trimming at V came to 2 bases and at J to 1 base, leaving 11 bases not matched to a gene.

The chain links TRBV7-7 to TRBJ2-1; 7 bases match TRBD1. The junction had 17 bases not matched to a gene; V was cut back by 5 bases and J by 10 bases. Germline lookup yields CDR1 SSHAT and CDR2 FNYEAQ (reference sequence). This CDR3 region has 16 residues. DNA for the CDR3: TGTGCCAGCAGCCTAGAGTTTACTGAGGGGGCAACGGAGCAGTTCTTC. Encoded protein: CASSLEFTEGATEQFF.

V and J are TRBV2 and TRBJ2-2, with a weak D call TRBD2 (6 bases). Trimming removed 2 bases from V and 6 bases from J, with 13 bases in between. Germline CDR1 reads SNHLY; CDR2 reads FYNNEI. The length of the CDR3 is 15 residues. The CDR3 loop is CASSERRGRSGELFF. The CDR3 DNA reads as TGTGCCAGCAGTGAAAGGCGAGGGAGGTCCGGGGAGCTGTTTTTT.

J is TRBJ2-1 and V is TRBV19, with 9 bases fitting TRBD2. Germline CDR1 is LNHDA and CDR2 is SQIVND (reference sequence). The CDR3 consists of 16 residues. V lost 7 bases and J lost 8; bases outside the gene matches: 15. CDR3 amino acids: CASTTLRASGVDEQFF. CDR3 nucleotide sequence: TGTGCCAGTACCACCCTCCGGGCTAGCGGGGTCGATGAGCAGTTCTTC. Filled out from reference TRBV19 and TRBJ2-1, the complete variable domain reads DGGITQSPKYLFRKEGQNVTLSCEQNLNHDAMYWYRQDPGQGLRLIYYSQIVNDFQKGDIAEGYSVSREKKESFPLTVTSAQKNPTAFYLCASTTLRASGVDEQFFGPGTRLTVL.

The gene calls are TRBV19 and TRBJ2-3; D might be TRBD1 (6 bases). This CDR3 is 15 amino acids long. Germline V CDR1 and CDR2: LNHDA, SQIVND (reference sequence). Trimming took off 5 bases at V and 1 base at J, with 13 bases between the two ends. CDR3 protein: CASSSKSGGTDTQYF. The CDR3 nucleotides read TGTGCCAGTAGTTCAAAATCAGGGGGCACAGATACGCAGTATTTT.

This rearrangement joins TRBV4-1 to TRBJ1-1; D is perhaps TRBD1 (6 bases). Trimming stripped 3 bases from V and 1 base from J, with 12 bases between. The CDR3 sequence is 15 residues long. Per the germline V gene, CDR1 is MGHRA and CDR2 is YSYEKL. In DNA, the CDR3 is TGCGCCAGCAGCCATAGACAGGTCCCGAACACTGAAGCTTTCTTT. Its protein is CASSHRQVPNTEAFF.

The chain links TRBV4-1 to TRBJ2-1; the D is unclear. V lost 4 bases and J 2 bases, leaving 12 bases between the germline ends. The germline gives CDR1 MGHRA, CDR2 YSYEKL. CDR3 length: 15 amino acids. CDR3 protein: CASSPLGIAYNEQFF. Here the CDR3 DNA reads TGCGCCAGCAGCCCCCTAGGTATCGCCTACAATGAGCAGTTCTTC.

Only one count was recorded for this clone. The rearrangement joins TRBV2 to TRBJ2-1; no clear D. The germline V gene encodes CDR1 SNHLY and CDR2 FYNNEI. The CDR3 totals 14 residues. Between the trimmed V and J ends, which lost 1 base and 8 bases, there was a span of 12 bases. The CDR3 protein is CASSEGTPRDEQFF. CDR3 in DNA: TGTGCCAGCAGTGAAGGCACCCCTCGGGATGAGCAGTTCTTC.

Here the CDR3 reads CASSLVSGAGNTIYF. The CDR3 coding sequence is TGCGCCAGCAGCTTGGTATCAGGGGCTGGAAACACCATATATTTT. The rearrangement joins TRBV5-1 to TRBJ1-3; TRBD1 is a possible D gene (6 bases). Germline V CDR1 and CDR2: SGHRS, YFSETQ. V was trimmed by 0 bases and J by 2 bases, leaving 9 bases between them. The CDR3 loop spans 15 amino acids.

V is TRBV2 and J is TRBJ2-7; TRBD2 agrees at 10 bases. J lost 5 bases, V lost 1 base, and 5 bases had no gene match. CDR1 and CDR2 from the germline V gene are SNHLY and FYNNEI. This CDR3 is 15 amino acids long. The CDR3 spells CASSEGAGGPDEQYF. The CDR3 bases are TGTGCCAGCAGTGAAGGAGCGGGAGGGCCAGACGAGCAGTACTTC.

A single count supports this clone. The chain employs TRBV6-1 and TRBJ1-6, with a weak D call TRBD1 (5 bases). Germline lookup yields CDR1 MNHNS and CDR2 SASEGT. The CDR3 length is 17 residues. V was cut by 3 bases and J by 10 bases, with 22 bases left in between. The CDR3 here is CASSDLRGASLRSPLHF. The CDR3 bases are TGTGCCAGCAGTGATCTTAGGGGTGCGAGTTTAAGGTCACCCCTCCACTTT.

This chain joins TRBV6-2 or TRBV6-3 and TRBJ2-3; 15 bases are a match to TRBD2. Germline V gene data show CDR1 as MNHEY and CDR2 as SVGEGT. The CDR3 runs 17 residues. V shed 2 bases, J shed 5 bases, and the junction held 5 bases outside the gene matches. The CDR3 is CASSYRTSGGAKDTQYF. CDR3 nucleotides: TGTGCCAGCAGTTACAGGACTAGCGGGGGGGCAAAAGATACGCAGTATTTT.

The chain recombines TRBV30 with TRBJ2-1, with D tentatively TRBD2 (7 bases). The ends were cut back, 3 bases at V and 2 bases at J, with 20 bases in the middle. CDR3 length equals 17 residues. Germline values: CDR1 GTSNPN, CDR2 SVGIG (reference sequence). CDR3: CAWRPRGGVPTYNEQFF. The CDR3 DNA reads as TGTGCCTGGAGGCCCCGAGGGGGGGTACCTACCTACAATGAGCAGTTCTTC.

This sequence joins TRBV7-8 and TRBJ1-5; no clear D. CDR1 SGHVS and CDR2 FQNEAQ come from the germline V gene. The CDR3 runs 14 residues. With 6 bases removed from V and 0 bases from J, the gap between germline ends came to 9 bases. The CDR3 reads CASSSTNSNQPQHF. The DNA of the CDR3 is TGTGCCAGCAGTTCAACTAATAGCAATCAGCCCCAGCATTTT.

The V gene is TRBV29-1, the J gene TRBJ2-7; 10 bases are shared with TRBD1. The CDR3 totals 13 residues. Germline V CDR1 and CDR2: SQVTM, ANQGSEA. V lost 5 bases, J lost 5 bases, and 6 bases stayed unmatched. The chain's CDR3 is CSVPGQGKNEQYF. The CDR3 DNA sequence: TGCAGCGTTCCGGGACAGGGGAAGAACGAGCAGTACTTC.

This chain joins TRBV5-1 and TRBJ2-6; D is unclear. In germline, CDR1 is SGHRS, CDR2 YFSETQ. CDR3 length: 15 residues. The germline V and J ends were trimmed by 4 bases and 1 base, with 9 bases remaining between them. DNA for the CDR3: TGCGCCAGCAGCCTCCCGACATCTGGGGCCAACGTCCTGACTTTC. It encodes CASSLPTSGANVLTF. Supplemented by reference TRBV5-1 and TRBJ2-6, the full variable domain reads KAGVTQTPRYLIKTRGQQVTLSCSPISGHRSVSWYQQTPGQGLQFLFEYFSETQRNKGNFPGRFSGRQFSNSRSEMNVSTLELGDSALYLCASSLPTSGANVLTFGAGSRLTVL.

This clone was found once. The chain joins TRBV5-6 to TRBJ1-6; unclear D gene. Germline V gene lookup returns CDR1 SGHDT and CDR2 YYEEEE. The CDR3 loop spans 15 amino acids. The V gene lost 1 base and the J gene lost 9 bases, with 14 bases spanning the gap. CDR3: CASSLNSLRGSPLHF. DNA for the CDR3: TGTGCCAGCAGCTTGAACAGCCTCCGGGGTTCACCCCTCCACTTT.